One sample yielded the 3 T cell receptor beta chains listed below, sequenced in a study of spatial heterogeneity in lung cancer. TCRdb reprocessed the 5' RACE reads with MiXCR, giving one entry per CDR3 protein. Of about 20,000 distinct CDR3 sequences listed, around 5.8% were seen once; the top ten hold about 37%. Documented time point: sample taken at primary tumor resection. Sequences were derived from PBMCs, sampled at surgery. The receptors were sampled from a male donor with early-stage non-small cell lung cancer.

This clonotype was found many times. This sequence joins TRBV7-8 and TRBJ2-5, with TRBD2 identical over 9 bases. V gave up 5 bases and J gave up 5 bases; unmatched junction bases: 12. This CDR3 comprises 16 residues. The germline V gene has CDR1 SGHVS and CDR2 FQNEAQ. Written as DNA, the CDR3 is TGTGCCAGCAGCAGCCAGGGCGGGGGGGCCGACGAGACCCAGTACTTC. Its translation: CASSSQGGGADETQYF. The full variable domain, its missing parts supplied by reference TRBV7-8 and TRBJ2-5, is GAGVSQSPRYKVAKRGQDVALRCDPISGHVSLFWYQQALGQGPEFLTYFQNEAQLDKSGLPSDRFFAERPEGSVSTLKIQRTQQEDSAVYLCASSSQGGGADETQYFGPGTRLLVL.

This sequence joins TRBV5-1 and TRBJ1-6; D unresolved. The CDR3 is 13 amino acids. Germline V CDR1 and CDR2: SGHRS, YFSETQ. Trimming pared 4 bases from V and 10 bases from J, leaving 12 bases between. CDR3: CASSPGEVSPLHF. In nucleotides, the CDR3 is TGCGCCAGCAGCCCCGGGGAAGTATCACCCCTCCACTTT.

CDR3 region: CASTFGGVFGEQYF. CDR3 coding DNA: TGTGCCAGCACCTTCGGGGGAGTCTTTGGCGAGCAGTACTTC. This chain joins TRBV7-2 and TRBJ2-7; D perhaps matches TRBD2 (6 bases). The CDR3 has 14 residues. Germline-derived CDR1 and CDR2 are SGHTA and FQGNSA. Trimming shortened V by 7 bases and J by 6 bases, and 19 bases separated the two germline ends.